These T cell receptor beta chains were read from a single sample in a study of blood T cell repertoires in COVID-19. TCRdb keeps only in-frame clones here, not all; method: immunoSEQ multiplex PCR. The sample contains approximately 500,000 clones, about 89% of which appear only once. The sample taken for sequencing was peripheral blood. All receptors derive from a woman aged 45-65 years with COVID-19, enrolled during active disease. Each CDR3 is given with its conserved first and last residue. The D gene is left open where the match is weak. Expanded clones get a size class; other rows say once, few or many, or leave the size out.

abundance: .
j_gene: TRBJ2-2
d_gene: .
v_gene: TRBV18
CDR3nt: TGTGCCAGCTCGCCGGACATGCTGAACACCGGGGAGCTGTTTTTT
CDR3aa: CASSPDMLNTGELFF

abundance: .
j_gene: TRBJ2-1
d_gene: .
v_gene: TRBV15
CDR3nt: TGTGCCACCAGCTCCCGGACACGGCGAGAAAATGAGCAGTTCTTC
CDR3aa: CATSSRTRRENEQFF

abundance: once
j_gene: TRBJ2-1
d_gene: TRBD2
v_gene: TRBV24-1
CDR3nt: TGTGCCACCAGTGATTCCGGGACTAGCGGGCGCCCCTCCTACAATGAGCAGTTCTTC
CDR3aa: CATSDSGTSGRPSYNEQFF

abundance: .
j_gene: TRBJ1-6
d_gene: TRBD1
v_gene: TRBV5-1
CDR3nt: TGCGCCAGCAGCTTAGGAGCGACAGGGCCACTATATAATTCACCCCTCCACTTT
CDR3aa: CASSLGATGPLYNSPLHF

abundance: .
j_gene: TRBJ2-3
d_gene: TRBD1
v_gene: TRBV5-8
CDR3nt: TGTGCCAGCAGCTTTCGGACAGGGGCTCTTTATACGCAGTATTTT
CDR3aa: CASSFRTGALYTQYF

abundance: .
j_gene: TRBJ2-7
d_gene: .
v_gene: TRBV9
CDR3nt: TGTGCCAGCAGCGTAGGTGGGCCTCTCTACGAGCAGTACTTC
CDR3aa: CASSVGGPLYEQYF

abundance: once
j_gene: TRBJ1-2
d_gene: TRBD1
v_gene: TRBV10-3
CDR3nt: TGTGCCGTCTCGGGGACAGGGGCAAACTATGGCTACACCTTC
CDR3aa: CAVSGTGANYGYTF

abundance: .
j_gene: TRBJ2-1
d_gene: TRBD2
v_gene: TRBV7-9
CDR3nt: TGTGCCAGCAGCCCCACACAGCGGGGTGAGCAGTTCTTC
CDR3aa: CASSPTQRGEQFF

abundance: .
j_gene: TRBJ1-1
d_gene: .
v_gene: TRBV7-8
CDR3nt: TGTGCCAGCAGCTCCCTGGGGGGGAGCACTGAAGCTTTCTTT
CDR3aa: CASSSLGGSTEAFF

abundance: once
j_gene: TRBJ1-2
d_gene: TRBD1
v_gene: TRBV24-1
CDR3nt: TGTGCCACCAGTGATTCGGGACAGGGTCGCTACACCTTC
CDR3aa: CATSDSGQGRYTF

abundance: once
j_gene: TRBJ1-4
d_gene: .
v_gene: TRBV19
CDR3nt: TGTGCCAGTAGTAGAAGAACAGAAAAACTGTTTTTT
CDR3aa: CASSRRTEKLFF

abundance: .
j_gene: TRBJ1-5
d_gene: .
v_gene: TRBV6-6
CDR3nt: TGTGCCAGCAGTTACGTGGCTGCCGCCGATCAGCCCCAGCATTTT
CDR3aa: CASSYVAAADQPQHF

abundance: .
j_gene: TRBJ2-7
d_gene: .
v_gene: TRBV30
CDR3nt: TGTGCCTGGAGTCTCTGGGGCGTTTCCTACGAGCAGTACTTC
CDR3aa: CAWSLWGVSYEQYF

abundance: .
j_gene: TRBJ2-1
d_gene: .
v_gene: TRBV14
CDR3nt: TGTGCCAGCAGCCAGAGACAGCTCTACAATGAGCAGTTCTTC
CDR3aa: CASSQRQLYNEQFF

abundance: .
j_gene: TRBJ1-6
d_gene: .
v_gene: TRBV27
CDR3nt: TGTGCCAGCAGTCCTTCCAGGGTAGCAGGGTCACCCCTCCACTTT
CDR3aa: CASSPSRVAGSPLHF

abundance: .
j_gene: TRBJ1-4
d_gene: .
v_gene: TRBV27
CDR3nt: TGTGCCAGCAGTTTCAAGATGCAGTCTGAAAAACTGTTTTTT
CDR3aa: CASSFKMQSEKLFF

abundance: .
j_gene: TRBJ1-6
d_gene: .
v_gene: TRBV3-1/TRBV3-2
CDR3nt: TGTGCCAGCAGCAGAACAGCGGCGGAATCACCCCTCCACTTT
CDR3aa: CASSRTAAESPLHF

abundance: .
j_gene: TRBJ1-4
d_gene: TRBD1
v_gene: TRBV4-1
CDR3nt: TGCGCCAGCAGCCAATTAGGGGGCCGGGAAAAACTGTTTTTT
CDR3aa: CASSQLGGREKLFF

abundance: .
j_gene: TRBJ1-5
d_gene: TRBD1
v_gene: TRBV9
CDR3nt: TGTGCCAGCAGCGTAACCGGACAGGCAAATCAGCCCCAGCATTTT
CDR3aa: CASSVTGQANQPQHF

abundance: few
j_gene: TRBJ1-1
d_gene: .
v_gene: TRBV27
CDR3nt: TGTGCCAGCAGTTTCGGAGGGGTAGCTTTCTTT
CDR3aa: CASSFGGVAFF

abundance: .
j_gene: TRBJ1-5
d_gene: TRBD1
v_gene: TRBV27
CDR3nt: TGTGCCAGCAGTCGGACAGGCCGTAGCAATCAGCCCCAGCATTTT
CDR3aa: CASSRTGRSNQPQHF

abundance: .
j_gene: TRBJ1-5
d_gene: TRBD1
v_gene: TRBV28
CDR3nt: TGTGCCAGCAGCCCGAGGGGGACAGGGCTTATGCGGCAGCCCCAGCATTTT
CDR3aa: CASSPRGTGLMRQPQHF

abundance: once
j_gene: TRBJ2-7
d_gene: TRBD2
v_gene: TRBV5-6
CDR3nt: TGTGCCAGCAGCGCCCGGACTAGCGGGCCCTACGAGCAGTACTTC
CDR3aa: CASSARTSGPYEQYF

abundance: once
j_gene: TRBJ2-1
d_gene: .
v_gene: TRBV28
CDR3nt: TGTGCCACCTCGACAGGCTACAATGAGCAGTTCTTC
CDR3aa: CATSTGYNEQFF

abundance: .
j_gene: TRBJ1-2
d_gene: TRBD1
v_gene: TRBV6-5
CDR3nt: TGTGCCAGCAGCTCTACAGGGGAGTATGGCTACACCTTC
CDR3aa: CASSSTGEYGYTF

abundance: .
j_gene: TRBJ2-7
d_gene: TRBD1
v_gene: TRBV6-5
CDR3nt: TGTGCCAGCAGGACCGGGACAGGGAGACCAGGCGAGCAGTACTTC
CDR3aa: CASRTGTGRPGEQYF

abundance: .
j_gene: TRBJ1-2
d_gene: .
v_gene: TRBV4-1
CDR3nt: TGCGCCAGCAGCCCGTCTCGTGATGGCCCGGACAGAGGGTACTATGGCTACACCTTC
CDR3aa: CASSPSRDGPDRGYYGYTF

abundance: .
j_gene: TRBJ1-6
d_gene: .
v_gene: TRBV5-4
CDR3nt: TGTGCCAGCAGCTTGGTGGGGAGCTCCTATAATTCACCCCTCCACTTT
CDR3aa: CASSLVGSSYNSPLHF

abundance: few
j_gene: TRBJ2-4
d_gene: .
v_gene: TRBV5-4
CDR3nt: TGTGCCAGCAGCTTGGGGGGCCGAAGGCCTTCTTGGGACATTCAGTACTTC
CDR3aa: CASSLGGRRPSWDIQYF

abundance: .
j_gene: TRBJ1-4
d_gene: .
v_gene: TRBV11-2
CDR3nt: TGTGCCAGCAGCCCGTCCTCGACAGACCTTAATGAAAAACTGTTTTTT
CDR3aa: CASSPSSTDLNEKLFF

abundance: .
j_gene: TRBJ1-5
d_gene: .
v_gene: TRBV12-5
CDR3nt: TGTGCTAGTGGCCCCGGAATAAGACAGGGCAATCAGCCCCAGCATTTT
CDR3aa: CASGPGIRQGNQPQHF

abundance: .
j_gene: TRBJ2-7
d_gene: .
v_gene: TRBV3-1/TRBV3-2
CDR3nt: TGTGCCAGCAGCCAACGTTCCAGCTCCTACGAGCAGTACTTC
CDR3aa: CASSQRSSSYEQYF

abundance: .
j_gene: TRBJ2-2
d_gene: TRBD2
v_gene: TRBV9
CDR3nt: TGTGCCAGCACCCCTGGGGGGGGGAGGACTCCGAACACCGGGGAGCTGTTTTTT
CDR3aa: CASTPGGGRTPNTGELFF

abundance: .
j_gene: TRBJ2-7
d_gene: .
v_gene: TRBV30
CDR3nt: TGTGCCTGTGTGAGGGGGACCTACGAGCAGTACTTC
CDR3aa: CACVRGTYEQYF

abundance: once
j_gene: TRBJ2-7
d_gene: TRBD1
v_gene: TRBV5-4
CDR3nt: TGTGCCAGCAGCCCCCGGACAGGGACATCCTACGAGCAGTACTTC
CDR3aa: CASSPRTGTSYEQYF

abundance: once
j_gene: TRBJ2-3
d_gene: TRBD1
v_gene: TRBV3-1/TRBV3-2
CDR3nt: TGTGCCAGCAGCCCCAAACCGGGACAGGGAGAGGATACGCAGTATTTT
CDR3aa: CASSPKPGQGEDTQYF

abundance: .
j_gene: TRBJ2-2
d_gene: .
v_gene: TRBV15
CDR3nt: TGTGCCACCACAAAAACCGGGGAGCTGTTTTTT
CDR3aa: CATTKTGELFF